This T cell receptor beta chain stems from a study of cytomegalovirus exposure and HLA in healthy donors. Turning to the study itself: It was reported in a later analysis that the same platform had been used for the 90 to 150 validation repertoires as for the 550 to 750 first-cohort repertoires. Study-level results: A few chains linked to CMV were shown in vitro to be specific for CMV antigens. Usually a TCR sequence was rare, but some public TCRs were found in many donors.

V was trimmed by 8 bases and J by 8 bases, leaving 36 bases between them. This CDR3 is 19 amino acids long. CDR1 and CDR2 (germline): PRHDT, FYEKMQ (reference sequence). Clones were read by immunoSEQ multiplex PCR, and TCRdb kept only the in-frame ones, dropping some. This repertoire shows some 150,000 clones, approximately 92% found once; its top ten account for around 9%. The table lists this clone with a count of one. Antigen unknown. The sample consisted of PBMCs. The receptor comes from a young woman in good health and CMV-seropositive. The J gene is TRBJ1-2, the V gene TRBV13; D possibly corresponds to TRBD1 (5 bases). The CDR3 region is CASRPSGQGRVSERFGYTF. CDR3 nucleotide sequence: TGTGCCAGCCGTCCATCCGGTCAGGGAAGGGTGAGCGAGAGGTTCGGCTACACCTTC.